A single TCR beta chain is shown here with its context. Its antigen is unidentified. Quantitative 5'-RACE with molecular barcodes was used to make the TCR beta libraries. TCRdb ran MiXCR on the 5' RACE reads and lists one entry per CDR3 protein. This table has under 300,000 distinct CDR3 sequences, roughly a tenth appearing once. This sample stems from a study of CD8 T cells in ankylosing spondylitis. General observations from the study: There was reportedly significant enrichment of clones that were disease-linked in matched ankylosing spondylitis synovial fluid. Disease-linked clones had a CD8+ phenotype and relatively low frequency in peripheral blood. The study identified a TCR beta motif of under ten highly homologous variants that appeared characteristic of ankylosing spondylitis blood.

The CDR3 has 14 residues. Trimming left V 2 bases short and J 6 bases short, with 11 bases between. Germline CDR1 is MNHEY and CDR2 is SVGAGI. The chain is built from TRBV6-5 and TRBJ1-5, with a possible D match to TRBD1 (5 bases). Sequencing input: blood, either unsorted or a sorted T cell fraction (not recorded which). The receptor's source is a male donor with ankylosing spondylitis or in good health (not recorded which). In DNA form, the CDR3 reads TGTGCCAGCAGTTACGATCGGGGGGGTCAGCCCCAGCATTTT. Protein product: CASSYDRGGQPQHF.